Shown below are 21 T cell receptor beta chains from a single sample sequenced in a study of blood T cells in healthy people across ages. The second PCR ran roughly 6 to 11 cycles with a sample-barcoded 5' primer and J-beta primers. TCRdb called the 5' RACE reads again in MiXCR, with one record for every CDR3 protein. This sample carries about 1,800,000 distinct CDR3 sequences, 28% of them seen once, and the ten largest clones take about 8%. Specimen: blood. These receptors were obtained from a woman aged 25 to 45 in good health.

This clonotype showed up just once. Because the CDR3 is missing its conserved closing phenylalanine or tryptophan, this is likely a read error. The V call is TRBV28, the J call TRBJ2-1, with no clear D. The germline V gene encodes CDR1 MDHEN and CDR2 SYDVKM. This CDR3 contains 12 residues. V was cut by 5 bases and J by 4 bases, with 6 bases left in between. This CDR3 is CASSPRYNEQFS. In nucleotides, the CDR3 is TGTGCCAGCAGTCCCCGTTACAATGAGCAGTTCTCC.

At least ten counts were recorded for this clonotype. This sequence joins TRBV6-5 and TRBJ1-2; 11 positions agree with TRBD1. Germline V gives CDR1 MNHEY, CDR2 SVGAGI. The CDR3 is 17 residues long. V lost 0 bases and J lost 8; bases outside the gene matches: 11. The CDR3 DNA follows: TGTGCCAGCAGTTACTCCGGGACAGGGGGATCGGTTCAGGGCTACACCTTC. Amino acids: CASSYSGTGGSVQGYTF.

Worth noting for this clonotype: An end of the junction does not agree with germline; a read error may underlie this. This chain joins TRBV18 and TRBJ2-7; tentatively, D is TRBD1 (5 bases). The CDR3 totals 15 residues. Germline V lookup: CDR1 KGHSH, CDR2 LQKENI. The CDR3 loop is CASLPNQGNAYEQYF. CDR3 DNA sequence: TGTGCCAGCTTACCAAATCAGGGTAACGCTTACGAGCAGTACTTC.

The J gene is TRBJ2-3, the V gene TRBV20-1, with 8 nucleotides matching TRBD2. In germline, CDR1 is DFQATT, CDR2 SNEGSKA (reference sequence). There are 15 residues in the CDR3. Trimming took 6 bases from V and 8 from J; bases not matched to a gene: 16. CDR3 amino acids: CSASLNGGATTTQYF. CDR3 DNA: TGCAGTGCCAGTCTAAACGGGGGGGCAACTACTACGCAGTATTTT.

CDR3: CASSLFRGANEKLFF. The CDR3 nucleotides read TGTGCCAGCAGTTTATTCAGGGGGGCAAATGAAAAACTGTTTTTT. The chain is built from TRBV27 and TRBJ1-4, with 7 bases that match TRBD1. Germline V gene sequence: CDR1 MNHEY, CDR2 SMNVEV (reference sequence). The CDR3 is made up of 15 amino acids. The V gene end was trimmed by 1 base and the J gene end by 5 bases; junction bases not matched to a gene: 4.

Ten or more counts support this clonotype. The chain has TRBV29-1 and TRBJ2-1; 9 bases are a match to TRBD2. Germline V gives CDR1 SQVTM, CDR2 ANQGSEA. This CDR3 has 13 amino acids. V was clipped by 6 bases and J by 2 bases; unmatched bases: 2. CDR3 region: CSVREGAYNEQFF. The CDR3, as DNA: TGCAGCGTGCGGGAGGGAGCCTACAATGAGCAGTTCTTC.

The V and J genes are TRBV11-3 and TRBJ2-1; a weak D match, TRBD1 (5 bases). CDR1 is SGHNT and CDR2 is YENEEA in the germline V gene. This CDR3 is 13 amino acids long. V was cut by 5 bases and J by 10 bases, with 15 bases left in between. CDR3 protein: CASSLMYKGEQFF. The CDR3 DNA follows: TGTGCCAGCAGCCTAATGTATAAGGGGGAGCAGTTCTTC.

This clonotype is judged medium-sized. The chain joins TRBV12-3 or TRBV12-4 to TRBJ2-5; no clear D gene. V was pared by 6 bases and J by 1 base, with 3 bases between. The CDR3 loop spans 11 amino acids. The DNA for the CDR3 is TGTGCCAGCAGCCTCCAAGAGACCCAGTACTTC. Amino acids: CASSLQETQYF.

Comments on this clonotype: An end of the junction does not agree with germline; a read error may underlie this. The chain combines TRBV2 with TRBJ2-2, with a possible D match to TRBD1 (6 bases). The CDR3 totals 14 residues. CDR1 is SNHLY, CDR2 FYNNEI, per germline. CDR3 residues: CASREGANTGELFF. The CDR3 DNA follows: TGTGCCAGCCGTGAGGGGGCGAACACCGGGGAGCTGTTTTTT.

The sample holds many counts of this clonotype. Germline and junction disagree at one end, which may indicate a read error. The chain has TRBV5-1 and TRBJ2-6; perhaps TRBD1 as D (6 bases). Per the germline V gene, CDR1 is SGHRS and CDR2 is YFSETQ. CDR3 length equals 15 residues. In DNA form, the CDR3 reads TGTGCCAGCAGCTTAACAGGGTCCGGGGCCAACGTCCTGACTTTC. This translates into CASSLTGSGANVLTF.

J is TRBJ2-7 and V is TRBV7-2, with a weak D call TRBD1 (6 bases). Germline V gives CDR1 SGHTA, CDR2 FQGNSA. The V and J ends lost 4 bases and 3 bases respectively, with 13 bases between them. The CDR3 is made up of 14 amino acids. The DNA of the CDR3 is TGTGCCAGCAGCTCAGGACAGTGGCTCTACGAGCAGTACTTC. Translating it yields CASSSGQWLYEQYF.

The rearrangement links TRBV5-1 to TRBJ2-7, with 7 bases matching TRBD1. Trimming at V came to 4 bases and at J to 6 bases, leaving 13 bases not matched to a gene. Germline V gene lookup returns CDR1 SGHRS and CDR2 YFSETQ. This CDR3 has 15 residues. CDR3 in DNA: TGCGCCAGCAGCAAGGGGGACAGCCAAGTAATCGAGCAGTACTTC. Protein sequence: CASSKGDSQVIEQYF.

This clonotype was detected a few times. This sequence joins TRBV7-2 and TRBJ2-6, with 12 bases fitting TRBD1. The CDR3 sequence is 19 residues long. Looked up from germline, CDR1 is SGHTA and CDR2 is FQGNSA. The V segment lost 0 bases and the J segment 4 bases; nucleotides outside the gene matches: 7. CDR3 in DNA: TGTGCCAGCAGCTTAGCTCCGGGACAGGGGGCGTGGGGGGCCAACGTCCTGACTTTC. Its protein product is CASSLAPGQGAWGANVLTF.

This clonotype was seen ten or more times. Sequence at one end of the junction differs from germline and may be a read error. As DNA, the CDR3 is TGCGCCAGCAGCCAAGACAGGGGGAGCGCCTACGAGCAGTACTTC. Translation: CASSQDRGSAYEQYF. V and J are TRBV3-1 and TRBJ2-7; 9 nucleotides line up with TRBD1. The V gene's germline CDR1 is LGHDT and CDR2 YNNKEL (reference sequence). The CDR3 sequence is 15 residues long.

The chain uses TRBV7-9 and TRBJ1-2, with a weak D call TRBD1 (6 bases). CDR1 and CDR2 (germline): SEHNR, FQNEAQ (reference sequence). CDR3 length equals 14 residues. V lost 5 bases and J 7 bases, leaving 17 bases between the germline ends. Here the CDR3 DNA reads TGTGCCAGCAGCCCCAATTCAGGGGTTGGTGGCTACACCTTC. Translating gives CASSPNSGVGGYTF. The whole variable domain, filled in from reference TRBV7-9 and TRBJ1-2, reads DTGVSQNPRHKITKRGQNVTFRCDPISEHNRLYWYRQTLGQGPEFLTYFQNEAQLEKSRLLSDRFSAERPKGSFSTLEIQRTEQGDSAMYLCASSPNSGVGGYTFGSGTRLTVV.

The rearrangement joins TRBV5-1 to TRBJ1-4; D is perhaps TRBD1 (6 bases). Germline values: CDR1 SGHRS, CDR2 YFSETQ. Trimming cost V 4 bases and J 0 bases, with 16 bases left between them. The CDR3 sequence is 17 residues long. CDR3 coding DNA: TGCGCCAGCAGCCGATCTACCCGGACAGCAACTAATGAAAAACTGTTTTTT. This sequence encodes CASSRSTRTATNEKLFF.

A word on this clonotype: A much larger clone differs by one base, so this may be a read error. V is TRBV29-1 and J is TRBJ2-7; D unresolved. Per the germline V gene, CDR1 is SQVTM and CDR2 is ANQGSEA. The CDR3 consists of 12 residues. V was shortened by 7 bases and J by 1 base, with 11 bases between the two germline ends. DNA for the CDR3: TGCAGCGCTTCGTCCGAATCCTACGAGCAGTACTTC. This gives the protein CSASSESYEQYF.

This chain connects TRBV6-6 to TRBJ1-2; D is uncertain. The CDR3 has 14 amino acids. Trimming cost V 5 bases and J 2 bases, with 12 bases left between them. CDR1 is MNHNY, CDR2 SVGAGI, per germline (reference sequence). The CDR3 nucleotides read TGTGCCAGCAGTGCGGCGACGGACAACTATGGCTACACCTTC. It is translated as CASSAATDNYGYTF.

The chain uses TRBV27 and TRBJ2-3; D unresolved. The V end lost 9 bases, the J end lost 1 base, and 17 bases lay between the germline ends. The CDR3 has 15 residues. The germline CDR1 and CDR2 sequences are MNHEY and SMNVEV (reference sequence). Here the CDR3 DNA reads TGTGCCAGTCCCCGACATCCCTCTGGCACAGATACGCAGTATTTT. It encodes CASPRHPSGTDTQYF.

In regard to this clonotype: It may be a read error: a sequence one base away is much more abundant. The gene calls are TRBV5-1 and TRBJ2-7; no firm D call. The germline V and J ends were trimmed by 4 bases and 2 bases, with 16 bases remaining between them. There are 15 residues in the CDR3. CDR1 is SGHRS, CDR2 YFSETQ, per germline. CDR3 loop: CASSDEADVPYEQYF. The CDR3 DNA is TGCGCCAGCAGCGACGAGGCGGACGTCCCCTACGAGCAGTACTTC.

The genes are TRBV28 and TRBJ2-7; D is possibly TRBD2 (5 bases). Between the trimmed V and J ends, which lost 6 bases and 2 bases, there was a span of 17 bases. The germline V gene has CDR1 MDHEN and CDR2 SYDVKM. The CDR3 has 15 residues. This chain's CDR3 is CASRRLRASAYEQYF. The CDR3 region has the DNA TGTGCCAGCAGACGCTTGCGGGCGTCAGCCTACGAGCAGTACTTC.